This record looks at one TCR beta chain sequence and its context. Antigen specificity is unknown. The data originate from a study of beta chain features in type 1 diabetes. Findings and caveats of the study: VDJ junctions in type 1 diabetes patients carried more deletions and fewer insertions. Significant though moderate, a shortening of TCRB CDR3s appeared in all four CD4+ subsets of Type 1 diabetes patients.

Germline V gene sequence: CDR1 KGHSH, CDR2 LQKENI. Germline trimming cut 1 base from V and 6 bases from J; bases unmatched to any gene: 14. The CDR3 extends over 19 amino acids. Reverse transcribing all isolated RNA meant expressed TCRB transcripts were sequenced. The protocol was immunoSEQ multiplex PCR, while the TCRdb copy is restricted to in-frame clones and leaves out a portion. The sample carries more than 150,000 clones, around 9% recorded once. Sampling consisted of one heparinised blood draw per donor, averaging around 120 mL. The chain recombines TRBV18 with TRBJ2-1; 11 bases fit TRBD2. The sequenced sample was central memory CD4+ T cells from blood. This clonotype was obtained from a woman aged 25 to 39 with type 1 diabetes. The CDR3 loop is CASSPRQISGRASSNEQFF. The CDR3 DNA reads TGTGCCAGCTCACCACGACAGATTAGCGGGAGGGCCTCCAGCAATGAGCAGTTCTTC.